This T cell receptor (beta chain) was identified during a study of T cells in Graves' hyperthyroidism and ophthalmopathy. This clonotype was recorded many times. Amplification of TCR beta CDR3 regions was performed using RNA transcripts as template. With the HTBI primer set, the TCR CDR3 went through a first round of RT-PCR. TCRdb recomputed calls from the multiplex PCR reads with MiXCR, one row per CDR3 protein. This repertoire shows 650,000 to 800,000 distinct CDR3 sequences, just under 45% found once; its top ten account for roughly 7.2%. What was sequenced was peripheral blood or thyroid tissue (not recorded which). The receptor was isolated from an adult man with Graves' disease, either hyperthyroidism or ophthalmopathy (not recorded which).

DNA of the CDR3: TGTGCCACCAGTGATTCGGGGCTCGCCTACGAGCAGTACTTC. Translated: CATSDSGLAYEQYF. The chain employs TRBV24-1 and TRBJ2-7; either TRBD1 or TRBD2 may fit D (5 bases each). This CDR3 region has 14 residues. The germline CDR1 and CDR2 sequences are KGHDR and SFDVKD. Between the trimmed V and J ends, which lost 2 bases and 2 bases, there was a span of 9 bases.